The next 5 T cell receptor beta chains were all read from a single sample in a study of cytomegalovirus exposure and HLA in healthy donors. PCR was performed using 60 Vbeta and 13 Jbeta primers. The data were produced by immunoSEQ multiplex PCR, yet TCRdb's version contains in-frame clones alone and is incomplete. The table includes roughly 160,000 clones, 70% to 80% detected once. The source material was PBMCs. These receptors all stem from a man aged 50 or older in good health and CMV-seropositive.

V gene TRBV7-2 combines with J gene TRBJ1-5, with 10 bases matching TRBD1. The length of the CDR3 is 15 residues. Germline lookup yields CDR1 SGHTA and CDR2 FQGNSA. Germline trimming cut 4 bases from V and 6 bases from J; bases unmatched to any gene: 6. In DNA, the CDR3 is TGTGCCAGCAGCTCGGGACAGGGGCGGTTTCAGCCCCAGCATTTT. This codes for CASSSGQGRFQPQHF. Filled out from reference TRBV7-2 and TRBJ1-5, the complete variable domain reads GAGVSQSPSNKVTEKGKDVELRCDPISGHTALYWYRQSLGQGLEFLIYFQGNSAPDKSGLPSDRFSAERTGGSVSTLTIQRTQQEDSAVYLCASSSGQGRFQPQHFGDGTRLSIL.

The count of this clone is one. For the CDR3, the DNA is TGTGCCAGCAGTCCTGGGACAGCTTATAATTCACCCCTCCACTTT. Its translation is CASSPGTAYNSPLHF. The chain couples TRBV27 to TRBJ1-6; TRBD1 matches at 7 bases. The CDR3 sequence is 15 residues long. Germline lookup yields CDR1 MNHEY and CDR2 SMNVEV (reference sequence). The trim removed 5 bases at V and 4 bases at J, leaving 5 bases unmatched.

The chain couples TRBV25-1 to TRBJ2-7; a weak D match, TRBD2 (6 bases). V was clipped by 4 bases and J by 1 base, with 17 bases between them. The CDR3 consists of 16 residues. Germline V gene lookup returns CDR1 MGHDK and CDR2 SYGVNS. In DNA, the CDR3 is TGTGCCAGCAGTGTTTTGAGGACGGGAGAATCCTACGAGCAGTACTTC. Translation gives CASSVLRTGESYEQYF.

In DNA, the CDR3 is TGCGCCAGCAGCGAGGACAGGGGCTGGGGCTACACCTTC. This gives the protein CASSEDRGWGYTF. The chain couples TRBV5-1 to TRBJ1-2; 9 bases are a match to TRBD1. V lost 4 bases, J lost 8 bases, and 6 bases stayed unmatched. This CDR3 contains 13 residues. CDR1 is SGHRS and CDR2 is YFSETQ in the germline V gene.

The genes are TRBV11-2 and TRBJ1-6; D not resolved. CDR3 size: 15 residues. Trimming removed 3 bases from V and 6 bases from J, with 12 bases in between. CDR1 SGHAT and CDR2 FQNNGV come from the germline V gene. The CDR3 bases are TGTGCCAGCAGCTTGATGACTATGGGTAATTCACCCCTCCACTTT. It encodes CASSLMTMGNSPLHF.